This T cell receptor (beta chain) appears in the sequencing data of a study of OX40 agonist ivuxolimab in advanced cancers. About the research overall: The patients received ivuxolimab by intravenous route every 2 weeks at 0.01 to 10 mg/kg. Partial responses were observed in three patients, of whom one had hepatocellular carcinoma and two had cutaneous melanoma.

Blood specimens came from baseline, cycle 4 day 1, and cycle 7 day 1. The germline V gene encodes CDR1 SQVTM and CDR2 ANQGSEA. This CDR3 region has 12 residues. Deletions cut 6 bases from V and 0 bases from J, with 8 bases between. Repertoires were generated with immunoSEQ multiplex PCR, while TCRdb's copy carries only in-frame clones and drops some. The sample lists 100,000 to 150,000 clones, 85% to 95% occurring once. V is TRBV29-1 and J is TRBJ1-1, with D tentatively TRBD1 (6 bases). Sequencing was performed on CD4+ or CD8+ T cells sorted from blood, taken in a trial of the OX40 agonist ivuxolimab. The clonotype originates from an adult with an advanced solid tumor such as melanoma, head and neck, liver or kidney cancer. DNA for the CDR3: TGCAGCGTCCACAGGGTGAACACTGAAGCTTTCTTT. Encoded protein: CSVHRVNTEAFF.